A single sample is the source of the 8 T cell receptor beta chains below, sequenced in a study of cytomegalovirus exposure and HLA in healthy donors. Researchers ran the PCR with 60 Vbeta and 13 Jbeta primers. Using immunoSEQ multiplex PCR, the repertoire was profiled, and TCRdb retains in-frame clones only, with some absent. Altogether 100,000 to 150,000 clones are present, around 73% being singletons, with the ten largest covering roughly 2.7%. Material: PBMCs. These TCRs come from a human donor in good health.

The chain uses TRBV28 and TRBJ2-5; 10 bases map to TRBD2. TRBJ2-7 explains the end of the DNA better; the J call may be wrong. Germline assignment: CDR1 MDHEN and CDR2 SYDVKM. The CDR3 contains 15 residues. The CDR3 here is CASTLPTSGAYEQYF. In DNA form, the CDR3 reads TGTGCCAGCACCCTCCCCACTAGCGGGGCCTACGAGCAGTACTTC.

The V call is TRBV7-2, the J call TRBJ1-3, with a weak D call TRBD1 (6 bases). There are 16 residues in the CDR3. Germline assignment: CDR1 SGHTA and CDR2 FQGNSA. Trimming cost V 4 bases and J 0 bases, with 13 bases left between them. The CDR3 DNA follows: TGTGCCAGCAGCTACGGACAGTTTCTCTCTGGAAACACCATATATTTT. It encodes CASSYGQFLSGNTIYF.

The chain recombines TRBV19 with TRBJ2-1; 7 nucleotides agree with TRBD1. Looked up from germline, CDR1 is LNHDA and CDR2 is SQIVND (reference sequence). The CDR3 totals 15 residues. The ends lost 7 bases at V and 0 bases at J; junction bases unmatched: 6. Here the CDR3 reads CASTRDRGSYNEQFF. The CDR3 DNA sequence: TGTGCCAGTACCAGGGACAGAGGCTCCTACAATGAGCAGTTCTTC.

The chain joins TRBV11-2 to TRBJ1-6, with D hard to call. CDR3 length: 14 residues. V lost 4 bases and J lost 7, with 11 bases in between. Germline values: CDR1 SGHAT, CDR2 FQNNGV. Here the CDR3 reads CASSSPLPNSPLHF. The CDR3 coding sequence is TGTGCCAGCAGCTCCCCTCTACCGAATTCACCCCTCCACTTT.

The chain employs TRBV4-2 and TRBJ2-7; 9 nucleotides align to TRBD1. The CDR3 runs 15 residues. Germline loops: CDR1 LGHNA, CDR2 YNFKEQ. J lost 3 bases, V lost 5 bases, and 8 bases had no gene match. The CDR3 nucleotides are TGTGCCAGCAGCAATCCCGGGACAGGGAGCTACGAGCAGTACTTC. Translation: CASSNPGTGSYEQYF.

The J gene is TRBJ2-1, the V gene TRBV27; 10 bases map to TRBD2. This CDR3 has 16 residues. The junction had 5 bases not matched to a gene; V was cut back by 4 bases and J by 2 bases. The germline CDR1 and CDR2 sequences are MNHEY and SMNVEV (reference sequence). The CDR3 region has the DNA TGTGCCAGCAGTTCCCTCACTAGCGGGACCTACAATGAGCAGTTCTTC. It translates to CASSSLTSGTYNEQFF.

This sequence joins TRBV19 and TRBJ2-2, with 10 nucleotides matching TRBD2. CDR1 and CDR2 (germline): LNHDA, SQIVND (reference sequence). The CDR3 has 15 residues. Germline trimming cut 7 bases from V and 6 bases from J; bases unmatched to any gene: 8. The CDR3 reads CASTFIAGGSGELFF. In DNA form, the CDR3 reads TGTGCCAGTACATTTATAGCGGGAGGATCCGGGGAGCTGTTTTTT.

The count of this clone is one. The CDR3 spells CASSLRFDRSYGYTF. CDR3 nucleotides: TGTGCCAGCAGCTTAAGGTTCGACAGGAGCTATGGCTACACCTTC. The gene calls are TRBV7-2 and TRBJ1-2, with D maybe TRBD1 (6 bases). This CDR3 has 15 amino acids. The ends were cut back, 2 bases at V and 4 bases at J, with 14 bases in the middle. Looked up from germline, CDR1 is SGHTA and CDR2 is FQGNSA. Full variable domain (remainder filled in from reference TRBV7-2 and TRBJ1-2): GAGVSQSPSNKVTEKGKDVELRCDPISGHTALYWYRQSLGQGLEFLIYFQGNSAPDKSGLPSDRFSAERTGGSVSTLTIQRTQQEDSAVYLCASSLRFDRSYGYTFGSGTRLTVV.